A selection of T cell receptor beta chains follows, all from one sample in a study of T cell clones after liver transplantation. The protocol was immunoSEQ multiplex PCR, while the TCRdb copy is restricted to in-frame clones and leaves out a portion. The sample comprises 70,000 to 80,000 clones, under 95% of which are singletons, and less than 3.5% rests with the top ten. The sample here was CD4+ T cells from blood, taken before liver transplant. The receptors originated from a human donor who received a liver transplant. Each CDR3 is given with its conserved first and last residue. Fields, in order: clone size, V gene, J gene, D gene, CDR3 DNA, CDR3 protein. D genes are given only for firm matches. A row's size may be missing; if present it is once, few, many or a size class.

>-|TRBV6-1|TRBJ2-1|-
TGTGCCAGCAGCGAAACTAGATCGCGGGACAATGAGCAGTTCTTC
CASSETRSRDNEQFF
>-|TRBV7-2|TRBJ2-3|TRBD2
TGTGCCAGCAATATAGCGGGTTGGACAGATACGCAGTATTTT
CASNIAGWTDTQYF
>-|TRBV28|TRBJ2-7|TRBD2
TGTGCCAGCAGTTTTACAGAACTCGGGGGGGAGCAGTACTTC
CASSFTELGGEQYF
>once|TRBV9|TRBJ2-7|-
TGTGCCAGCAGCGGGGGACCAAATTACGAGCAGTACTTC
CASSGGPNYEQYF
>-|TRBV15|TRBJ2-7|-
TGTGCCACCAGCAGAGATCGTGGGGACAACTACGAGCAGTACTTC
CATSRDRGDNYEQYF
>few|TRBV1|TRBJ2-7|-
TGCACCAGCAGCCAAGATCGGAATAGCAGCTACGAGCAGTACTTC
CTSSQDRNSSYEQYF
>-|TRBV7-2|TRBJ1-5|-
TGTGCCAGCAGCTTAGGGAATAGCAATCAGCCCCAGCATTTT
CASSLGNSNQPQHF
>-|TRBV2|TRBJ2-5|-
TGTGCCAGCAGGGAACCGACGACAGCCCAGGAGACCCAGTACTTC
CASREPTTAQETQYF
>-|TRBV7-2|TRBJ2-7|-
TGTGCCAGCAGCCCTTATTCCTACGAGCAGTACTTC
CASSPYSYEQYF
>-|TRBV5-5|TRBJ1-5|-
TGTGCCAGCAGCTTCAGGGGTTCTAGCAATCAGCCCCAGCATTTT
CASSFRGSSNQPQHF
>-|TRBV5-4|TRBJ2-7|TRBD1
TGTGCCAGCAGCTTAAGGGACAGGAGTTCATACGAGCAGTACTTC
CASSLRDRSSYEQYF
>-|TRBV28|TRBJ2-6|-
TGTGCCAGCACTACCCTGGGGGTGGCTGGGGCCAACGTCCTGACTTTC
CASTTLGVAGANVLTF
>-|TRBV10-3|TRBJ2-1|TRBD2
TGTGCCATCAGTGAGATAGCGGGAGCCGCTCGGGTCTCGGGTGAGCAGTTCTTC
CAISEIAGAARVSGEQFF
>once|TRBV19|TRBJ2-1|-
TGTGCCAGTTCGGACAGACCTGGGTCCTACAATGAGCAGTTCTTC
CASSDRPGSYNEQFF
>-|TRBV4-2|TRBJ2-3|-
TGTGCCAGCAGCCAAGTTTGGACAGGCACAGATACGCAGTATTTT
CASSQVWTGTDTQYF
>-|TRBV5-1|TRBJ2-2|TRBD2
TGCGCCAGCAGCGCCAAAGCGGGAGGGGGCACCGGGGAGCTGTTTTTT
CASSAKAGGGTGELFF
>-|TRBV29-1|TRBJ2-1|-
TGCAGCGTTGGAGGGTCGGGCAGGTACAATGAGCAGTTCTTC
CSVGGSGRYNEQFF
>-|TRBV5-8|TRBJ2-1|-
TGTGCCAGCAGCTCCTACAGGGTTGGGGATGAGCAGTTCTTC
CASSSYRVGDEQFF
>-|TRBV18|TRBJ2-3|-
TGTGCCAGCTCACCACCGTCTCAAGCGGATACGCAGTATTTT
CASSPPSQADTQYF
>-|TRBV10-3|TRBJ2-1|-
TGTGCCATCGGGTCATGCAATGAGCAGTTCTTC
CAIGSCNEQFF
>once|TRBV7-9|TRBJ2-1|-
TGTGCCAGCAGCGCCCGGAGGGGCGACTCCTACAATGAGCAGTTCTTC
CASSARRGDSYNEQFF
>-|TRBV14|TRBJ1-5|-
TGTGCCAGCAGCCAAGATCGCAATCAGCCCCAGCATTTT
CASSQDRNQPQHF
>-|TRBV5-8|TRBJ2-1|TRBD2
TGTGCCAGCAGCTTGAGGACTAGCGGGAAGGAGCAGTTCTTC
CASSLRTSGKEQFF
>-|TRBV18|TRBJ1-1|-
TGTGCCAGCTCACCGGGGGGGGCGTCTGAAGCTTTCTTT
CASSPGGASEAFF
>-|TRBV2|TRBJ2-7|TRBD1
TGTGCCAGCAGTCAGACAGGGGCTTATGGGGTAGAGCAGTACTTC
CASSQTGAYGVEQYF
>-|TRBV11-3|TRBJ2-7|-
TGTGCCAGCAGCTTAGGCGGATCCTACGAGCAGTACTTC
CASSLGGSYEQYF
>-|TRBV27|TRBJ2-7|-
TGTGCCAGCAGTTTATCGTGGCCGGTGGTGGACTACTACGAGCAGTACTTC
CASSLSWPVVDYYEQYF
>-|TRBV7-3|TRBJ2-1|-
TGTGCCAGCAGCCGGGGGAACCCGGGCGACAATGAGCAGTTCTTC
CASSRGNPGDNEQFF
>-|TRBV27|TRBJ2-1|TRBD2
TGTGCCAGCAAGCCCCCCACAGTGACTAGCCCTCTCCTTTACAATGAGCAGTTCTTC
CASKPPTVTSPLLYNEQFF
>-|TRBV7-9|TRBJ2-1|-
TGTGCCAGCAGCTGGGGGGCCGGGCGGCTCACCAATGAGCAGTTCTTC
CASSWGAGRLTNEQFF
>-|TRBV21-1|TRBJ2-7|-
TGTGCCAGCAGCAAATGGGGACTAGCGGGACACTCCTACGAGCAGTACTTC
CASSKWGLAGHSYEQYF
>-|TRBV5-1|TRBJ2-3|TRBD2
TGCGCCAGCAGCGGGGGACTAGCGGGATCCACAGATACGCAGTATTTT
CASSGGLAGSTDTQYF
>-|TRBV5-5|TRBJ1-5|-
TGTGCCAGCAGCTTACAGGGCCCGGGTTCGCCCCAGCATTTT
CASSLQGPGSPQHF